This T cell receptor (beta chain) was identified in a study of blood T cell repertoires in COVID-19. Looking at the study overall: The United States, Italy and Spain were the sources of the acute and convalescent COVID-19 samples. PBMCs, B-cell-depleted T cells, or T cells provided the cDNA or gDNA that made up the material.

In the source study's methods: Nucleated cell number was recorded as an estimate derived from reference gene primer amplification. Using immunoSEQ multiplex PCR, the repertoire was profiled, and TCRdb retains in-frame clones only, with some absent. Clone size and V and J calls were adopted from that table, with D and trimming inferred from the DNA. The sample has 100,000 to 150,000 clones, 81% seen once. This clone was seen once. The CDR3 spans 16 residues. With 4 bases removed from V and 5 bases from J, the gap between germline ends came to 20 bases. The sequenced material came from peripheral blood. V usage is TRBV23-1 and J usage is TRBJ2-5, with TRBD2 as a possible D gene (5 bases). TRBV23-1 is an ORF, with its function uncertain. The clonotype comes from a young man with COVID-19, enrolled during active disease. The DNA of the CDR3 is TGCGCCAGCAGTCGGGCGGGTCAGCGACCCTGGGAGACCCAGTACTTC. This gives the protein CASSRAGQRPWETQYF.